A selection of T cell receptor beta chains follows, all from one sample in a study of shared clonotypes between healthy human individuals. Measured with immunoSEQ multiplex PCR; TCRdb has only the in-frame clones, and not every one. The sample carries approximately 720,000 clones, about 90% recorded once. Sequencing was done on a sample of naive CD8+ T cells sorted from blood. These receptors all come from a man aged 25-45 years in good health. CDR3s include the opening cysteine and the closing phenylalanine or tryptophan. Size is stated for part of the rows, as once, few or many counts, or as a class when the clone is expanded.

CDR3aa | j_gene | v_gene | abundance
CASSLVPQADTQYF | TRBJ2-3 | TRBV11-2 | .
CASSYPSGTGYEQYF | TRBJ2-7 | TRBV6-5 | .
CASSEGGNTEAFF | TRBJ1-1 | TRBV10-1 | .
CSVEVGTSGLPYEQYF | TRBJ2-7 | TRBV29-1 | .
CASSLARGTGNEQYF | TRBJ2-7 | TRBV7-9 | once
CATSTRTGSYNEQFF | TRBJ2-1 | TRBV15 | .
CASSYGGYGPDTQYF | TRBJ2-3 | TRBV6-5 | .
CASSQVPGYYGYTF | TRBJ1-2 | TRBV14 | .
CASSSGTEAFF | TRBJ1-1 | TRBV19 | .
CASSIGTSGPHNEQFF | TRBJ2-1 | TRBV2 | .
CASSEAPGTGAGNTIYF | TRBJ1-3 | TRBV6-1 | .
CASSFGAGTEAFF | TRBJ1-1 | TRBV28 | .
CASSLDSGSGNTIYF | TRBJ1-3 | TRBV4-1 | .
CASSQDIGAAASTDTQYF | TRBJ2-3 | TRBV4-1 | once
CASSLAQADEQYF | TRBJ2-7 | TRBV5-8 | .
CASSLETQYF | TRBJ2-5 | TRBV11-2 | once
CASSPTGLAGQETQYF | TRBJ2-5 | TRBV5-4 | .
CASSVDGRTHNEQFF | TRBJ2-1 | TRBV9 | .
CAWTSGSPEQFF | TRBJ2-1 | TRBV30 | .
CASSPAGRSTDTQYF | TRBJ2-3 | TRBV19 | .
CASGTSGYNEQFF | TRBJ2-1 | TRBV19 | once
CASSFKLSGGRAAETQYF | TRBJ2-5 | TRBV28 | few
CASSQALNSLGVNNEQFF | TRBJ2-1 | TRBV4-1 | .
CASSDSTGDWPYEQYF | TRBJ2-7 | TRBV10-2 | .
CASSQSHRGRSSGANVLTF | TRBJ2-6 | TRBV23-1 | .
CASSYSSYNEQFF | TRBJ2-1 | TRBV6-5 | .
CASSLSGASGNELFF | TRBJ2-2 | TRBV7-9 | .
CASRQDGTYEQYF | TRBJ2-7 | TRBV7-9 | .
CASSPSRVGKQYF | TRBJ2-7 | TRBV9 | .
CASSVVGAREGNEQFF | TRBJ2-1 | TRBV9 | .
CASSDTGELFF | TRBJ2-2 | TRBV28 | .
CASRQADTQYF | TRBJ2-3 | TRBV7-9 | .
CASSSGTGYNEQFF | TRBJ2-1 | TRBV7-2 | .